What follows are 32 T cell receptor beta chains derived from one specimen sequenced in a study of prognosis after radiotherapy for stage I lung cancer. Multiplex PCR, run in two rounds, amplified TCR beta CDR3 from genomic DNA. Specific primers for each TRBV and TRBJ gene were what first-round PCR used. TCRdb fed the multiplex PCR reads into MiXCR, producing one record per CDR3 protein. Of 30,000 to 40,000 distinct CDR3 sequences listed, around a third are singletons. Sequences were derived from PBMCs, sampled before or after stereotactic body radiation therapy (not recorded which). These receptors originate from a donor aged 50 or older with non-small cell lung cancer.

This clonotype was picked up many times. The gene calls are TRBV7-3 and TRBJ1-1; D gene uncertain. The germline V and J ends were trimmed by 3 bases and 3 bases, with 5 bases remaining between them. CDR3 size: 12 residues. In germline, CDR1 is SGHTA, CDR2 FQGTGA. DNA of the CDR3: TGTGCCAGCAGCTTTTCGGACACTGAAGCTTTCTTT. This translates into CASSFSDTEAFF.

The chain recombines TRBV7-2 with TRBJ2-1, with no clear D. The V end was cut by 2 bases, the J end by 9 bases, with 8 bases between. Germline V gene sequence: CDR1 SGHTA, CDR2 FQGNSA. The CDR3 covers 12 residues. CDR3 sequence (DNA): TGTGCCAGCAGCTTAAGTGCCGGTGAGCAGTTCTTC. Encoded protein: CASSLSAGEQFF. Full variable domain (rest looked up from reference TRBV7-2 and TRBJ2-1): GAGVSQSPSNKVTEKGKDVELRCDPISGHTALYWYRQSLGQGLEFLIYFQGNSAPDKSGLPSDRFSAERTGGSVSTLTIQRTQQEDSAVYLCASSLSAGEQFFGPGTRLTVL.

This clonotype has at least ten counts. V gene TRBV30 combines with J gene TRBJ2-1, with TRBD2 matching over 9 bases. This CDR3 region has 15 residues. Germline-derived CDR1 and CDR2 are GTSNPN and SVGIG (reference sequence). V lost 2 bases, J lost 4 bases, and 6 bases stayed unmatched. The CDR3 nucleotides read TGTGCCTGGAGTTATAGCGGGGGAGGATACAATGAGCAGTTCTTC. Encoded protein: CAWSYSGGGYNEQFF.

This clonotype showed up many times. This sequence joins TRBV11-2 and TRBJ2-1; D remains unclear. Germline-derived CDR1 and CDR2 are SGHAT and FQNNGV. The CDR3 covers 16 residues. Trimming took off 1 base at V and 1 base at J, with 11 bases between the two ends. CDR3 sequence: CASSLGPAPSYNEQFF. CDR3 bases: TGTGCCAGCAGCTTAGGCCCAGCTCCATCCTACAATGAGCAGTTCTTC.

In its sample, this clonotype was seen many times. The V and J genes are TRBV9 and TRBJ1-1; TRBD1 aligns across 7 bases. The junction had 11 bases not matched to a gene; V was cut back by 4 bases and J by 5 bases. The CDR3 loop spans 15 amino acids. Germline values: CDR1 SGDLS, CDR2 YYNGEE. This CDR3 reads CASSPTGTFGTEAFF. CDR3 coding DNA: TGTGCCAGCAGCCCGACAGGGACGTTCGGGACTGAAGCTTTCTTT.

This clonotype was seen a handful of times. The junction departs from the called germline gene at one end, perhaps through a read error. This chain joins TRBV6-1 and TRBJ2-7; 8 bases fit TRBD1. Germline-derived CDR1 and CDR2 are MNHNS and SASEGT. This CDR3 is built from 13 residues. The CDR3 sequence is CASRTGGTYEPHF. CDR3 DNA: TGTGCCAGCAGAACAGGGGGTACCTACGAGCCGCACTTC.

In this sample, this clonotype turned up many times. The chain has TRBV19 and TRBJ1-5; possibly TRBD1 for D (5 bases). The V end was cut by 6 bases, the J end by 5 bases, with 17 bases between. Germline V CDR1 and CDR2: LNHDA, SQIVND (reference sequence). CDR3 length: 15 amino acids. The CDR3 sequence: CASRDAGTRYQPQHF. In nucleotides, the CDR3 is TGTGCCAGTAGGGATGCCGGGACTCGTTATCAGCCCCAGCATTTT.

This clonotype has at least ten counts. The chain joins TRBV12-3 or TRBV12-4 to TRBJ1-6; a possible D gene is TRBD1 (5 bases). The CDR3 consists of 15 residues. The V and J ends lost 3 bases and 7 bases respectively, with 13 bases between them. The CDR3 protein is CASSFGRAPNSPLHF. The CDR3 DNA reads as TGTGCCAGCAGTTTCGGCAGGGCACCCAATTCACCCCTCCACTTT.

Note on this clonotype: Relative to the germline gene, one junction end is altered; a read error may explain this. This chain joins TRBV3-1 and TRBJ2-2; 12 nucleotides match TRBD2. The CDR3 runs 14 residues. CDR1 is LGHDT, CDR2 YNNKEL, per germline (reference sequence). The CDR3 protein is CASSPTSGGGEPFF. The CDR3 coding sequence is TGTGCCAGCAGCCCGACTAGCGGGGGCGGGGAGCCGTTTTTT.

This clonotype appeared many times. At one end the junction does not follow the germline gene, possibly because of a read error. The chain is built from TRBV12-3 or TRBV12-4 and TRBJ1-2, with TRBD1 matching 9 bases. This CDR3 comprises 14 residues. CDR3 protein: CVSSSQDRGHGYTF. Here the CDR3 DNA reads TGTGTCAGCAGTTCCCAGGACAGGGGACATGGCTACACCTTC.

J is TRBJ2-1 and V is TRBV5-1; tentative D call: TRBD2 (6 bases). The CDR3 is 15 residues long. The ends were cut back, 4 bases at V and 4 bases at J, with 15 bases in the middle. CDR1 and CDR2 (germline): SGHRS, YFSETQ. The CDR3 reads CASSELPGDYNEQFF. CDR3 nucleotide sequence: TGCGCCAGCAGCGAGCTCCCGGGAGATTACAATGAGCAGTTCTTC.

Many counts were recorded for this clonotype. CDR3 bases: TGCGCCAGCAGCCAAGTGGGGACAGTCTCCTACGAGCAGTACTTC. The encoded protein is CASSQVGTVSYEQYF. This chain connects TRBV4-1 to TRBJ2-7, with TRBD1 matching over 7 bases. This CDR3 contains 15 residues. With V trimmed by 1 base and J by 0 bases, 3 bases remained unmatched. Germline V gene sequence: CDR1 MGHRA, CDR2 YSYEKL.

This clonotype was seen at least ten times. The rearrangement joins TRBV7-9 to TRBJ2-7; D perhaps matches TRBD1 (5 bases). The CDR3 sequence is 14 residues long. From germline, CDR1 is SEHNR and CDR2 FQNEAQ (reference sequence). V was trimmed by 3 bases and J by 2 bases, leaving 11 bases between them. The CDR3: CASSLARAPYEQYF. CDR3 DNA sequence: TGTGCCAGCAGCTTGGCCAGGGCCCCCTACGAGCAGTACTTC.

At least ten counts were recorded for this clonotype. Relative to the germline gene, one junction end is altered; a read error may explain this. This chain uses TRBV7-7 with TRBJ2-3; weak D call: TRBD2 (5 bases). CDR1 and CDR2 (germline): SSHAT, FNYEAQ (reference sequence). The CDR3 extends over 14 amino acids. The CDR3 coding sequence is TGTGCTAGCAGCTTAGAGGGCCCCGCAGATACGCAGTATTTT. The encoded protein is CASSLEGPADTQYF. Variable domain in full (rest from reference TRBV7-7 and TRBJ2-3): GAGVSQSPRYKVTKRGQDVTLRCDPISSHATLYWYQQALGQGPEFLTYFNYEAQPDKSGLPSDRFSAERPEGSISTLTIQRTEQRDSAMYRCASSLEGPADTQYFGPGTRLTVL.

This clonotype was observed at least ten times. The chain uses TRBV5-1 and TRBJ2-5, with TRBD2 matching over 7 bases. Germline CDR1 and CDR2: SGHRS and YFSETQ. The junction had 7 bases not matched to a gene; V was cut back by 0 bases and J by 5 bases. The CDR3 spans 15 residues. CDR3 loop: CASSLATAGEETQYF. In DNA, the CDR3 is TGCGCCAGCAGCTTGGCGACCGCGGGGGAGGAGACCCAGTACTTC. The full variable domain, with the rest looked up from reference TRBV5-1 and TRBJ2-5, is KAGVTQTPRYLIKTRGQQVTLSCSPISGHRSVSWYQQTPGQGLQFLFEYFSETQRNKGNFPGRFSGRQFSNSRSEMNVSTLELGDSALYLCASSLATAGEETQYFGPGTRLLVL.

Comment on this clonotype: A clone one base away is much larger, so this may be a read error. This chain uses TRBV7-8 with TRBJ2-5; the match to TRBD2 covers 8 bases. The CDR3 extends over 20 amino acids. Germline V CDR1 and CDR2: SGHVS, FQNEAQ. V dropped 5 bases and J dropped 5; count of bases not matched to a gene: 25. Here the CDR3 reads CASSPPARANGGALRETQYF. In nucleotides, the CDR3 is TGTGCCAGCAGCCCACCGGCCAGGGCTAACGGGGGGGCATTAAGGGAGACCCAGTACTTC. Combining the CDR3 with reference TRBV7-8 and TRBJ2-5 gives the whole variable domain GAGVSQSPRYKVAKRGQDVALRCDPISGHVSLFWYQQALGQGPEFLTYFQNEAQLDKSGLPSDRFFAERPEGSVSTLKIQRTQQEDSAVYLCASSPPARANGGALRETQYFGPGTRLLVL.

The genes are TRBV6-1 and TRBJ2-3; D is unresolved. CDR3 length: 15 amino acids. V lost 5 bases, J lost 4 bases, and 16 bases lay in between. The germline CDR1 and CDR2 sequences are MNHNS and SASEGT. CDR3 nucleotide sequence: TGTGCCAGCAGTACTACTCCTTTAACGGCAGATACGCAGTATTTT. Protein product: CASSTTPLTADTQYF.

This clonotype appeared many times. The CDR3 DNA is TGTGCCAGCAGGGGAGACGCGAACACCGGGGAGCTGTTTTTT. It is translated as CASRGDANTGELFF. This chain uses TRBV7-3 with TRBJ2-2; D may be TRBD2 (5 bases). The V gene's germline CDR1 is SGHTA and CDR2 FQGTGA. The CDR3 sequence is 14 residues long. V lost 6 bases, J lost 0 bases, and 8 bases lay in between.

This clonotype has at least ten counts. This rearrangement joins TRBV10-3 to TRBJ1-2; no definite D call. Deletions cut 0 bases from V and 3 bases from J, with 5 bases between. The length of the CDR3 is 13 residues. The germline gives CDR1 ENHRY, CDR2 SYGVKD. The CDR3 region has the DNA TGTGCCATCAGTGAGTCGGGCGACTATGGCTACACCTTC. Protein: CAISESGDYGYTF.

The chain is built from TRBV6-1 and TRBJ2-2; D not certain. This CDR3 is 15 amino acids long. Germline values: CDR1 MNHNS, CDR2 SASEGT. Trimming removed 2 bases from V and 2 bases from J, with 9 bases in between. The CDR3 DNA follows: TGTGCCAGCAGTGAATCCAGTTTTAACACCGGGGAGCTGTTTTTT. It specifies CASSESSFNTGELFF.

This clonotype appeared many times. V is TRBV7-9 and J is TRBJ1-4, with 12 positions matching TRBD1. The ends lost 4 bases at V and 7 bases at J; junction bases unmatched: 7. This CDR3 spans 16 amino acids. Germline V gene lookup returns CDR1 SEHNR and CDR2 FQNEAQ (reference sequence). CDR3 DNA: TGTGCCAGCAGCTCCCGGGACAGGGGGCGAGGTGAAAAACTGTTTTTT. This encodes CASSSRDRGRGEKLFF. Variable domain in full (rest from reference TRBV7-9 and TRBJ1-4): DTGVSQNPRHKITKRGQNVTFRCDPISEHNRLYWYRQTLGQGPEFLTYFQNEAQLEKSRLLSDRFSAERPKGSFSTLEIQRTEQGDSAMYLCASSSRDRGRGEKLFFGSGTQLSVL.

This clonotype came up many times. CDR3 nucleotides: TGTGCCAGCAGTTACCAATTACGAACGGACAGCCATTATGGCTACACCTTC. Protein: CASSYQLRTDSHYGYTF. V is TRBV6-5 and J is TRBJ1-2; TRBD1 might be the D (6 bases). V lost 2 bases and J lost 5, with 21 bases in between. Germline CDR1 and CDR2: MNHEY and SVGAGI. The CDR3 covers 17 residues.

This clonotype was picked up many times. The rearrangement uses TRBV6-1 and TRBJ2-5; 10 bases fit TRBD2. This CDR3 is 13 amino acids long. In germline, CDR1 is MNHNS, CDR2 SASEGT. Trimming took 7 bases from V and 5 from J; bases not matched to a gene: 4. This chain's CDR3 is CASNLAGEETQYF. The CDR3 coding sequence is TGTGCCAGCAATCTAGCGGGGGAGGAGACCCAGTACTTC.

The chain has TRBV20-1 and TRBJ1-6, with D hard to call. The CDR3 spans 16 residues. Trimming stripped 1 base from V and 9 bases from J, with 19 bases between. Germline CDR1 and CDR2: DFQATT and SNEGSKA (reference sequence). This CDR3 is CSARVSTDLEGSPLHF. The CDR3 bases are TGCAGTGCTAGAGTTTCGACGGACTTGGAAGGTTCACCCCTCCACTTT.

The table lists this clonotype with many counts. The genes are TRBV4-1 and TRBJ1-1, with a tentative D call TRBD1 (6 bases). The V end lost 4 bases, the J end lost 2 bases, and 14 bases lay between the germline ends. This CDR3 is built from 15 residues. From germline, CDR1 is MGHRA and CDR2 YSYEKL. The CDR3 is CASSRGQGPNTEAFF. The CDR3 DNA reads as TGCGCCAGCAGCCGGGGGCAGGGGCCAAACACTGAAGCTTTCTTT.

Ten or more counts support this clonotype. A read error may account for a junction end that differs from germline. The chain links TRBV7-7 to TRBJ2-5; D gene ambiguous. Germline lookup yields CDR1 SSHAT and CDR2 FNYEAQ (reference sequence). The CDR3 has 13 residues. The CDR3 reads CASSARLDGAQYF. The DNA of the CDR3 is TGTGCTAGCAGCGCCCGACTCGATGGGGCCCAGTACTTC.

This clonotype showed up just a few times. A single base separates this from a much larger clone, so it may be a read error. This sequence joins TRBV7-3 and TRBJ1-1; 8 bases match TRBD1. The CDR3 runs 15 residues. Per the germline V gene, CDR1 is SGHTA and CDR2 is FQGTGA. DNA of the CDR3: TGTGTCAGTTCGGACAGGGATAGAGTGCGCACTGAAGCTTTCTTT. This sequence encodes CVSSDRDRVRTEAFF.

In regard to this clonotype: This sequence may be a read error, since a much larger clone differs from it by one base. The J gene is TRBJ2-5, the V gene TRBV2; no firm D call. The CDR3 contains 11 residues. CDR1 and CDR2 (germline): SNHLY, FYNNEI. The CDR3 DNA follows: TGTGCCAGCAGCTATAAAGAGACCAAGTACTTC. Translation: CASSYKETKYF.

This clonotype occurred a few times. The chain joins TRBV5-4 to TRBJ2-5; TRBD1 aligns across 7 bases. The CDR3 spans 13 residues. Germline CDR1 SGHNT, CDR2 YYREEE (reference sequence). Trimming at V came to 3 bases and at J to 5 bases, leaving 4 bases not matched to a gene. CDR3 sequence: CASSSGQVETQYF. In DNA form, the CDR3 reads TGTGCCAGCAGCTCAGGACAGGTCGAGACCCAGTACTTC.

This clonotype was found many times. J is TRBJ2-5 and V is TRBV3-1; a possible D gene is TRBD2 (6 bases). CDR1 and CDR2 from the germline V gene are LGHDT and YNNKEL (reference sequence). The V and J ends lost 5 bases and 1 base respectively, with 11 bases between them. The CDR3 runs to 14 residues. CDR3 residues: CASSGAGTQETQYF. The CDR3 DNA is TGTGCCAGCAGCGGTGCGGGGACCCAAGAGACCCAGTACTTC.

The chain uses TRBV5-8 and TRBJ2-7; 7 bases map to TRBD1. The germline CDR1 and CDR2 sequences are SGHTS and YDEGEE. The trim removed 3 bases at V and 5 bases at J, leaving 14 bases unmatched. The CDR3 runs to 16 residues. The CDR3 sequence is CASSSVIFDRDNEQYF. In nucleotides, the CDR3 is TGTGCCAGCAGCTCCGTGATATTCGACAGGGACAACGAGCAGTACTTC.

This clonotype was found many times. The chain couples TRBV28 to TRBJ1-5; no firm D call. Germline V lookup: CDR1 MDHEN, CDR2 SYDVKM. This CDR3 contains 17 residues. Trimming removed 4 bases from V and 0 bases from J, with 16 bases in between. CDR3 residues: CASSSPSTGYSNQPQHF. The DNA for the CDR3 is TGTGCCAGCAGTTCTCCTTCGACGGGGTATAGCAATCAGCCCCAGCATTTT.